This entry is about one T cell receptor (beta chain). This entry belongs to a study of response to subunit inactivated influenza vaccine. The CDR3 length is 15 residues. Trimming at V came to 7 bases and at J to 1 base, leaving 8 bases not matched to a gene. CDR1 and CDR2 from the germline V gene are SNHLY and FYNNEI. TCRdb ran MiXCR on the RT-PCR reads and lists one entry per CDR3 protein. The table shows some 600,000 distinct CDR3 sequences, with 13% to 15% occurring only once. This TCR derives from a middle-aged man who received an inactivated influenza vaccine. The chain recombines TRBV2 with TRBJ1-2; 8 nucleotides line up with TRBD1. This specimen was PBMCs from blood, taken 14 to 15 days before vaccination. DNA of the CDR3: TGTGCCAGCATCCCGGGGACAGGCCATAACTATGGCTACACCTTC. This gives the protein CASIPGTGHNYGYTF.